One sample yielded the 2 T cell receptor beta chains listed below, sequenced in a study of post-analysis software for immune sequencing data. These TCRs are of unknown antigen specificity. Unique molecular identifiers tagged the TCR beta cDNA libraries. TCRdb re-called the PCR reads through MiXCR, storing one row per CDR3 protein. The repertoire holds around 710,000 distinct CDR3 sequences, with 35% to 55% as singletons. Study observations and caveats: A few TRBV segments occurring more often in patients than controls included TRBV5-6, TRBV5-1 and TRBV20-1.

Sequencing used blood. The receptors originated from a girl aged 10 to 17 with multiple sclerosis.

This clonotype came up once. The rearrangement links TRBV29-1 to TRBJ1-1; D is uncertain. V was cut by 1 base and J by 1 base, with 13 bases left in between. The CDR3 contains 15 residues. CDR1 and CDR2 from the germline V gene are SQVTM and ANQGSEA. The CDR3 bases are TGCAGCGTTGAAGTCAATCCCTGGGGGAACACTGAAGCTTTCTTT. Translation gives CSVEVNPWGNTEAFF.

The rearrangement uses TRBV21-1 and TRBJ1-1; the table assigns TRBD1, which was not confirmed against the DNA. TRBV21-1 is designated a pseudogene. CDR3 length: 15 residues. CDR3: CASGRGGTANTEAFF. The DNA of the CDR3 is TGTGCCAGCGGTCGGGGCGGGACAGCAAACACTGAAGCTTTCTTT.